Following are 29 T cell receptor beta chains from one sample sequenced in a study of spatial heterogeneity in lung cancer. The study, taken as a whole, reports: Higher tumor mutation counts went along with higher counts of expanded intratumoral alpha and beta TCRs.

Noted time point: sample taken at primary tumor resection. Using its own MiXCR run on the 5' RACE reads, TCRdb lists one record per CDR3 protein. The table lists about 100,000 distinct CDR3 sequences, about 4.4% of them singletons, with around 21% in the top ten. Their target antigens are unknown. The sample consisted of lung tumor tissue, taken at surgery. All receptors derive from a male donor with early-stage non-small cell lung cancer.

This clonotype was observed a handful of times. CDR3 nucleotide sequence: TGCAGTCCCCTCGGTCGGGGGGAGACCCAGTACTTC. Its protein product is CSPLGRGETQYF. The chain recombines TRBV20-1 with TRBJ2-5; TRBD2 is a possible D gene (6 bases). The CDR3 length is 12 residues. Germline lookup yields CDR1 DFQATT and CDR2 SNEGSKA (reference sequence). The V end was cut by 8 bases, the J end by 5 bases, with 15 bases between.

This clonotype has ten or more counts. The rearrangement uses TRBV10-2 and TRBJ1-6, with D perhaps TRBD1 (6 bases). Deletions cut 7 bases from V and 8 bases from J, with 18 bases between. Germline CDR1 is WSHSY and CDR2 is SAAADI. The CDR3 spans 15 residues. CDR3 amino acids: CASIPSTGLHSPLHF. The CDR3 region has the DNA TGCGCCAGCATCCCCTCAACAGGGTTGCATTCACCCCTCCACTTT.

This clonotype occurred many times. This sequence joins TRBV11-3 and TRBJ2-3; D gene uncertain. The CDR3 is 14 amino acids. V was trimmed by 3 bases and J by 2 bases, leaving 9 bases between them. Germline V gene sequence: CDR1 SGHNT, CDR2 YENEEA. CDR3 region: CASSFGHATDTQYF. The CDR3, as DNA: TGTGCCAGCAGCTTCGGTCACGCCACAGATACGCAGTATTTT.

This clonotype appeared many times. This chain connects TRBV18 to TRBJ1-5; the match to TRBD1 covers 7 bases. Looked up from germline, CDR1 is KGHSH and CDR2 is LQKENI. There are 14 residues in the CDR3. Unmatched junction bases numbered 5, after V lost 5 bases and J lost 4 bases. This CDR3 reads CASSGTESNQPQHF. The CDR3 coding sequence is TGTGCCAGCTCAGGGACAGAATCTAATCAGCCCCAGCATTTT.

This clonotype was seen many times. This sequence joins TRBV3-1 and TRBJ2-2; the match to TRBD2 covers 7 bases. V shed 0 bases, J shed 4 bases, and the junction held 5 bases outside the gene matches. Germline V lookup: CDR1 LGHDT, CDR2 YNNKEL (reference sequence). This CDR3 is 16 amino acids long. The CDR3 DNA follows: TGTGCCAGCAGCCAAGATCGGGGGGAGCGCACCGGGGAGCTGTTTTTT. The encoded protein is CASSQDRGERTGELFF. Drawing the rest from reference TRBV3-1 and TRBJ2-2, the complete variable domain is DTAVSQTPKYLVTQMGNDKSIKCEQNLGHDTMYWYKQDSKKFLKIMFSYNNKELIINETVPNRFSPKSPDKAHLNLHINSLELGDSAVYFCASSQDRGERTGELFFGEGSRLTVL.

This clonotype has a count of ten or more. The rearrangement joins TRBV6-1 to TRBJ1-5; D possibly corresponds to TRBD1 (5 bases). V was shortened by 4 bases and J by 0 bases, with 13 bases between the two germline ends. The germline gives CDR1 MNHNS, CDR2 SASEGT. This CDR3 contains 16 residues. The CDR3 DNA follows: TGTGCCAGCAGTGGAAGAGGGGCGTATAGCAATCAGCCCCAGCATTTT. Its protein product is CASSGRGAYSNQPQHF.

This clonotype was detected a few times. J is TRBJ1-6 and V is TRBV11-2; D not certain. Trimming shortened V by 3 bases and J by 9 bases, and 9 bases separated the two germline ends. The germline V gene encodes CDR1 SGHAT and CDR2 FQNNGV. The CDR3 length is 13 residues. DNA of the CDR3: TGTGCCAGCAGCTTGTCAGCCGGTTCACCCCTCCACTTT. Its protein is CASSLSAGSPLHF.

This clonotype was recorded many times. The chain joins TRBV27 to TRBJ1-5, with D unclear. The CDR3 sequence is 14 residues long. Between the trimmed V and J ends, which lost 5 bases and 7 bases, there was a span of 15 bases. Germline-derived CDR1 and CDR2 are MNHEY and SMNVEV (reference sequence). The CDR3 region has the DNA TGTGCCAGCAGTCCCGGACGGCTACTCCAGCCCCAGCATTTT. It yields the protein CASSPGRLLQPQHF.

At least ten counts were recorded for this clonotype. As DNA, the CDR3 is TGCGCCAGCAGGGTGACTAGCGGGAGGGGAGATACGCAGTATTTT. Translated, it gives CASRVTSGRGDTQYF. V and J are TRBV5-1 and TRBJ2-3; TRBD2 aligns across 14 bases. V lost 5 bases, J lost 5 bases, and 4 bases stayed unmatched. The CDR3 runs to 15 residues. Germline V gene sequence: CDR1 SGHRS, CDR2 YFSETQ.

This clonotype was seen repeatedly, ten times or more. This CDR3 reads CASSSSNSPLHF. The CDR3 nucleotides are TGTGCCAGCAGTTCTTCTAATTCACCCCTCCACTTT. V and J are TRBV28 and TRBJ1-6, with D unclear. CDR3 length: 12 residues. V gave up 4 bases and J gave up 6 bases, with 4 bases separating them. Germline assignment: CDR1 MDHEN and CDR2 SYDVKM.

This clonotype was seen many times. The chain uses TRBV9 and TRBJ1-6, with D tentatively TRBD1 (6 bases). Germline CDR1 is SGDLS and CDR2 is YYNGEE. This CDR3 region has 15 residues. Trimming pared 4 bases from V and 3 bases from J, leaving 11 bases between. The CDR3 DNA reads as TGTGCCAGCAGCCCTACGACAGGCTATAATTCACCCCTCCACTTT. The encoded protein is CASSPTTGYNSPLHF.

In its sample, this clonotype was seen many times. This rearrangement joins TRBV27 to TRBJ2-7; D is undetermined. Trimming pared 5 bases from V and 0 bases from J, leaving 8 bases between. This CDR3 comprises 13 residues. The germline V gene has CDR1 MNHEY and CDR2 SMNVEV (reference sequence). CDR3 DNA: TGTGCCAGCAGTCCCATAAGCTCCTACGAGCAGTACTTC. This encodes CASSPISSYEQYF.

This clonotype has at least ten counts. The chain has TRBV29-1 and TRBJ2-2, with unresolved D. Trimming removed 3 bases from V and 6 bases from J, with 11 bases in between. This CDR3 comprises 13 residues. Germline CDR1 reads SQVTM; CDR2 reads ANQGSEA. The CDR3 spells CSVDFSSAGELFF. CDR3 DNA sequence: TGCAGCGTTGATTTTAGCAGCGCCGGGGAGCTGTTTTTT.

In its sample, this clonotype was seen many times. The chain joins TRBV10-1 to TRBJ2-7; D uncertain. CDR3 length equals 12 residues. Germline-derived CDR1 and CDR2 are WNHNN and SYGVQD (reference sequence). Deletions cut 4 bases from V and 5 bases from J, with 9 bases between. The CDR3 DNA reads TGCGCCAGCAGTGTCGACCGTCACGAGCAGTACTTC. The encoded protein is CASSVDRHEQYF.

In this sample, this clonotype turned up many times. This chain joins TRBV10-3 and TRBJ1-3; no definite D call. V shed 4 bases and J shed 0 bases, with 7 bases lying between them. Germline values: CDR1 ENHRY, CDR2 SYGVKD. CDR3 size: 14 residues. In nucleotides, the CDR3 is TGTGCCATCAGTGCGTCGACCTCTGGAAACACCATATATTTT. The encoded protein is CAISASTSGNTIYF.

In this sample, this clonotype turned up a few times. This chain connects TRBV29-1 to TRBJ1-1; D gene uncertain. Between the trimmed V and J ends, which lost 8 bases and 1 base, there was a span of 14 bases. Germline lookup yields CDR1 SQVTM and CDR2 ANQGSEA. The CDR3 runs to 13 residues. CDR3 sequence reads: CSFIGGGNTEAFF. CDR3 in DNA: TGCAGCTTTATCGGTGGTGGGAACACTGAAGCTTTCTTT.

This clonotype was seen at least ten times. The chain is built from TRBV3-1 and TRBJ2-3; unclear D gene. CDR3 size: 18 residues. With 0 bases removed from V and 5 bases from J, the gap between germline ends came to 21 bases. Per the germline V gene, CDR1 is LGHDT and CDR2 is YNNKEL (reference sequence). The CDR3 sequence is CASSQDASSVVVLDTQYF. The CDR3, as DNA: TGTGCCAGCAGCCAAGATGCTTCGAGCGTCGTCGTATTAGATACGCAGTATTTT.

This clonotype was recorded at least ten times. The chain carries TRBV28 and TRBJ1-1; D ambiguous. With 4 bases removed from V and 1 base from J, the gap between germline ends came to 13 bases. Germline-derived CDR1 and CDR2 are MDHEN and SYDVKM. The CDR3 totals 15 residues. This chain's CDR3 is CASSSRGRQNTEAFF. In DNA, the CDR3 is TGTGCCAGCAGTTCCCGTGGCAGACAGAACACTGAAGCTTTCTTT. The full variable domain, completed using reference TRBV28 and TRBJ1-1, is DVKVTQSSRYLVKRTGEKVFLECVQDMDHENMFWYRQDPGLGLRLIYFSYDVKMKEKGDIPEGYSVSREKKERFSLILESASTNQTSMYLCASSSRGRQNTEAFFGQGTRLTVV.

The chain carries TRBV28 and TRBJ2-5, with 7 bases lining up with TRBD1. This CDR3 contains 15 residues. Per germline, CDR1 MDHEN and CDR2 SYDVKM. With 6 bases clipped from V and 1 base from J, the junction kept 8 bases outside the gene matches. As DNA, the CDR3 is TGTGCCAGCAGCTGGATGACAGGGCCCCAAGAGACCCAGTACTTC. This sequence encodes CASSWMTGPQETQYF.

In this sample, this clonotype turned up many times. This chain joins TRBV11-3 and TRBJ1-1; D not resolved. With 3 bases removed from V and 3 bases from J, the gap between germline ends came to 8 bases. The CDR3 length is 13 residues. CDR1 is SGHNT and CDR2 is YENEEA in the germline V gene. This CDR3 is CASSFTRYTEAFF. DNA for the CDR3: TGTGCCAGCAGCTTTACGCGGTACACTGAAGCTTTCTTT.

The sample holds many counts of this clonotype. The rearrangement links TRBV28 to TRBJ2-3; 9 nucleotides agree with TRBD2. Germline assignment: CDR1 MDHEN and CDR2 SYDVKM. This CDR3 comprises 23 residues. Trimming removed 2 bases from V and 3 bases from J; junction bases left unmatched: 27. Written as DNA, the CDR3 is TGTGCCAGCAGTTTACCCGTCCTATCTAGGGGTGAGCGGGAGGCGACAGATACAGATACGCAGTATTTT. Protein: CASSLPVLSRGEREATDTDTQYF.

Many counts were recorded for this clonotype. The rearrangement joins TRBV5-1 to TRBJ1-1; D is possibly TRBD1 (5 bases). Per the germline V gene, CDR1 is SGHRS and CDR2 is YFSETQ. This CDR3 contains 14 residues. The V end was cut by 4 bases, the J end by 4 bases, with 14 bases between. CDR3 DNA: TGCGCCAGCAGCCTTTCGTCAGGGTCCACTGAAGCTTTCTTT. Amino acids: CASSLSSGSTEAFF.

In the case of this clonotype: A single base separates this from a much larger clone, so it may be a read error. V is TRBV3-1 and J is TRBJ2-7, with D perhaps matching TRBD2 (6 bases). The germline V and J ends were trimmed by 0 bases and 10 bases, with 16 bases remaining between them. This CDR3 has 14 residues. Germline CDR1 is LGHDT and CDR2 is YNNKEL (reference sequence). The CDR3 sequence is CASSQEPSAARQYF. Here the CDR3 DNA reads TGTGCCAGCAGCCAAGAACCTAGCGCGGCGCGACAGTACTTC.

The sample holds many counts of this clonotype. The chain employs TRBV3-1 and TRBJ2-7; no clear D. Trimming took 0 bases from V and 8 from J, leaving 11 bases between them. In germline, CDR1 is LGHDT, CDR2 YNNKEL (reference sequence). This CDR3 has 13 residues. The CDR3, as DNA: TGTGCCAGCAGCCAAGAGGACGCAGTCCAGCAGTACTTC. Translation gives CASSQEDAVQQYF.

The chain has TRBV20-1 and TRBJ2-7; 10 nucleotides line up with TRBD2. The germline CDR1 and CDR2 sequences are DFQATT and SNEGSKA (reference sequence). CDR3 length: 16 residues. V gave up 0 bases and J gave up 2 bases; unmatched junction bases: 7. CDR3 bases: TGCAGTGCTAGAGATCCGCTAGCGGGAGAAGCCTACGAGCAGTACTTC. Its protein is CSARDPLAGEAYEQYF.

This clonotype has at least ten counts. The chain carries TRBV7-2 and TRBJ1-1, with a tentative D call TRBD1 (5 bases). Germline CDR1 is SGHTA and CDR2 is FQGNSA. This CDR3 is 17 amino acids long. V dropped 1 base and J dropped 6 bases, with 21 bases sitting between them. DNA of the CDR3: TGTGCCAGCAGCTTAGATGTCGCACAGGATATTTTCCCTGAAGCTTTCTTT. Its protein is CASSLDVAQDIFPEAFF.

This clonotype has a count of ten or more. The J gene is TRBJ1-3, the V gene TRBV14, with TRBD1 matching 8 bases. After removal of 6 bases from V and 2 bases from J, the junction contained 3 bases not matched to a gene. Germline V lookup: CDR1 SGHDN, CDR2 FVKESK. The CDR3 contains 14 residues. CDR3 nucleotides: TGTGCCAGCAGGAAACAGGGGGCTGGAAACACCATATATTTT. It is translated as CASRKQGAGNTIYF.

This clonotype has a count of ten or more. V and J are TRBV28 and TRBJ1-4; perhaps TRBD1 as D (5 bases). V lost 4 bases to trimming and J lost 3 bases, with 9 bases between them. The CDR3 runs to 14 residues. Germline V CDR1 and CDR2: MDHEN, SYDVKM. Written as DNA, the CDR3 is TGTGCCAGCAGTTCAGGGTTCGCTAATGAAAAACTGTTTTTT. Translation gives CASSSGFANEKLFF.

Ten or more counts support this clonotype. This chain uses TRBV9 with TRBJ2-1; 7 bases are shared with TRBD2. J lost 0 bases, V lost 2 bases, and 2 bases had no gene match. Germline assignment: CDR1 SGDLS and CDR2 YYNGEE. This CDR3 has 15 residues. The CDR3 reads CASSVSGPSYNEQFF. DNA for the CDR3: TGTGCCAGCAGCGTTAGCGGGCCCTCCTACAATGAGCAGTTCTTC.